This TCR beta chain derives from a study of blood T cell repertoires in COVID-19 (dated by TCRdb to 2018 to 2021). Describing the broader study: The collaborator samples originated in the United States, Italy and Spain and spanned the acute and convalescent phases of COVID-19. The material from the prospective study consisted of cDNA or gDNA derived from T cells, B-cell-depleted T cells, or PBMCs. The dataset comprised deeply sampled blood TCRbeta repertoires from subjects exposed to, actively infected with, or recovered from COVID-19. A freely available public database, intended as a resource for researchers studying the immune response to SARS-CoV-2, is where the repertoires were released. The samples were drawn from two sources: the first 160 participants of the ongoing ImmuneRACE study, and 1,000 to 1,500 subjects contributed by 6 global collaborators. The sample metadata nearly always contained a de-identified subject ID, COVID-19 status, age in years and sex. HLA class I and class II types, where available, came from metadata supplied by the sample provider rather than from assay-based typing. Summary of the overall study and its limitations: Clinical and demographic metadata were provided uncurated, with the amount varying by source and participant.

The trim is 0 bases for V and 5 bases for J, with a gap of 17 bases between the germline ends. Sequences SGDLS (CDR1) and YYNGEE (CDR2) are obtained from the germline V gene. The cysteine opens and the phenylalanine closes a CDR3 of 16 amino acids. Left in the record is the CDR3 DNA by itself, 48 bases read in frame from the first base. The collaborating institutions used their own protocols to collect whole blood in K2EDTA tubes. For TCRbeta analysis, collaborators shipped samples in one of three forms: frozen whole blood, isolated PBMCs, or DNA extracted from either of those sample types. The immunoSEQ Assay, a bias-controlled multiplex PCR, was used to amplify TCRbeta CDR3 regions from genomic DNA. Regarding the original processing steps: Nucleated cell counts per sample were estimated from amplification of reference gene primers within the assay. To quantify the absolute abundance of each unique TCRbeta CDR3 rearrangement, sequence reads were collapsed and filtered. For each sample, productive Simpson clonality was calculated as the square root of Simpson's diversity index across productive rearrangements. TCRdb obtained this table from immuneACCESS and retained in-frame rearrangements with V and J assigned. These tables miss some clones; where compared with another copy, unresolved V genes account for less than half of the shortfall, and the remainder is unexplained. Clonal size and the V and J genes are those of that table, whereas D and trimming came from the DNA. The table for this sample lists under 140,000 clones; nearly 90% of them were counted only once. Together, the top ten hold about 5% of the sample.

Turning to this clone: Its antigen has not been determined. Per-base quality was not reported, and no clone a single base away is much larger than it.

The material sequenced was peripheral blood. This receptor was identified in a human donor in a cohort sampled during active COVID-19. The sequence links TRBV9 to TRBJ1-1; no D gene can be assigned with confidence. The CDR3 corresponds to CASSVVPGPRGTEAFF. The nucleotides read TGTGCCAGCAGCGTAGTCCCGGGCCCCCGGGGAACTGAAGCTTTCTTT.